What follows describes a single T cell receptor (beta chain). As yet, its antigen is unknown. This sample is part of a study of monozygotic twins with inflammatory bowel disease. Study-wide points: Among T cells, the various subtypes were not distinguishable. Researchers report that IBD patients shared fewer clonotypes with others than healthy twins, especially amid disease activity.

Template-switch reactions added UMIs with a 6-nucleotide sample barcode. TCRdb reanalyzed the 5' RACE reads, giving one entry per CDR3 protein sequence and no DNA. The listing contains some 150,000 distinct CDR3 sequences. This CDR3 is built from 13 residues. Germline loops: CDR1 DFQATT, CDR2 SNEGSKA (reference sequence). Material: blood. V usage is TRBV20-1 and J usage is TRBJ2-1; TCRdb selects TRBD2, and the lack of DNA leaves this call unchecked. This receptor was identified in a human donor with ulcerative colitis or Crohn's disease, or a healthy co-twin of an affected twin (not recorded which). The CDR3 loop is CSARLAGANEQFF.